This is a list of T cell receptor beta chains from one sample in a study of cytomegalovirus exposure and HLA in healthy donors. Repertoires were generated with immunoSEQ multiplex PCR, while TCRdb's copy carries only in-frame clones and drops some. The table includes around 130,000 clones, about three quarters detected once. The source material was PBMCs. Receptors originate from a woman in her twenties or thirties in good health and CMV-seronegative. The CDR3 runs from the conserved cysteine through the conserved F or W. D genes are given only for firm matches. Rows may omit the clone size; those that give it use once, few, many or a size class.

d_gene	v_gene	abundance	j_gene	CDR3nt	CDR3aa
TRBD1	TRBV7-8	.	TRBJ1-2	TGTGCCAGCAGCTTAAGGACAGGGGGTATTGTTAGCTATGGCTACACCTTC	CASSLRTGGIVSYGYTF
.	TRBV27	.	TRBJ2-3	TGTGCCAGCAGCCCCGGTAGCGGAAACACAGATACGCAGTATTTT	CASSPGSGNTDTQYF
.	TRBV6-1	.	TRBJ2-1	TGTGCCGCAAGCAGACCAGGGAAAATCAATGAGCAGTTCTTC	CAASRPGKINEQFF
TRBD2	TRBV27	.	TRBJ2-7	TGTGCCAGCCCCAGCGGGGGGAGGGCCCTCTCCTACGAGCAGTACTTC	CASPSGGRALSYEQYF
TRBD1	TRBV10-2	.	TRBJ2-7	TGCGCCAGCAGATCCGGGACAGGGGGCTCCTACGAGCAGTACTTC	CASRSGTGGSYEQYF
TRBD2	TRBV19	.	TRBJ2-1	TGTGCCAGTAGTATAGTAGTAGCGGGGGCCACAAATGAGCAGTTCTTC	CASSIVVAGATNEQFF
TRBD1	TRBV14	.	TRBJ1-4	TGTGCCAGCAGCTTCCGGGGGACAGAAAATGAAAAACTGTTTTTT	CASSFRGTENEKLFF
TRBD2	TRBV4-2	few	TRBJ2-6	TGTGCCAGCAGCCAAGAATATCGCGGGAGGGTCTCTGGGGCCAACGTCCTGACTTTC	CASSQEYRGRVSGANVLTF
.	TRBV19	.	TRBJ2-2	TGTGCCAGTAGTATCGTAGGGGGTTCGAACACCGGGGAGCTGTTTTTT	CASSIVGGSNTGELFF
.	TRBV5-4	.	TRBJ1-2	TGTGCCAGCAGCTTCATAGACACGGACTATGGCTACACCTTC	CASSFIDTDYGYTF
.	TRBV15	.	TRBJ1-1	TGTGCCACCAGCACCTTGGCGGCGGGTTGGACTGAAGCTTTCTTT	CATSTLAAGWTEAFF
TRBD2	TRBV5-1	.	TRBJ2-2	TGCGCCAGCAGCTTGGCCGGGGGGGGGCGGGACACCGGGGAGCTGTTTTTT	CASSLAGGGRDTGELFF
TRBD2	TRBV4-2	.	TRBJ2-3	TGTGCCAGCAGCCAAGGGCTAGCGGGGGGGGCGGATACGCAGTATTTT	CASSQGLAGGADTQYF
.	TRBV7-9	.	TRBJ2-5	TGTGCCAGCAGCTCGTCTACTCCAGAGACCCAGTACTTC	CASSSSTPETQYF
TRBD2	TRBV5-6	.	TRBJ2-3	TGTGCCAGCAGCTGGACACTAGCGGGGGCCGCGGATACGCAGTATTTT	CASSWTLAGAADTQYF
.	TRBV19	.	TRBJ2-3	TGTGCCAGTAGTATTGTCGGGAAAAGCACAGATACGCAGTATTTT	CASSIVGKSTDTQYF
.	TRBV6-1	.	TRBJ1-2	TGTGCCAGCAGTGAAATTTATCCAGGGATCCTCTATGGCTACACCTTC	CASSEIYPGILYGYTF
TRBD2	TRBV25-1	.	TRBJ2-3	TGTGCCAGCAGTGAATCTCTCCCGTCGGGGGGTATCACAGATACGCAGTATTTT	CASSESLPSGGITDTQYF
TRBD2	TRBV28	.	TRBJ2-1	TGTGCCAGCAGTTCCGGACTAGCGGGGTACAATGAGCAGTTCTTC	CASSSGLAGYNEQFF
.	TRBV4-2	.	TRBJ2-5	TGTGCCAGCAGCCCCAGGGGTTGGGAGACCCAGTACTTC	CASSPRGWETQYF
.	TRBV5-1	.	TRBJ2-3	TGCGCCAGCAGCTTACCAGCAGATACGCAGTATTTT	CASSLPADTQYF
.	TRBV6-1	.	TRBJ1-6	TGTGCCAGCAGTGAAGCGCGGCAGGGTTTGGCCCTCCACTTT	CASSEARQGLALHF
.	TRBV7-9	.	TRBJ2-2	TGTGCCAGCAGCCCGCCCGCCCCCCCCAGGGACACCGGGGAGCTGTTTTTT	CASSPPAPPRDTGELFF
.	TRBV11-2	.	TRBJ2-3	TGTGCCAGCAGCCTAGGGACCGGGAACACAGATACGCAGTATTTT	CASSLGTGNTDTQYF
.	TRBV9	.	TRBJ1-3	TGTGCCAGCAGCGTGCAGCCGGCAGGGAACTCTGGAAACACCATATATTTT	CASSVQPAGNSGNTIYF